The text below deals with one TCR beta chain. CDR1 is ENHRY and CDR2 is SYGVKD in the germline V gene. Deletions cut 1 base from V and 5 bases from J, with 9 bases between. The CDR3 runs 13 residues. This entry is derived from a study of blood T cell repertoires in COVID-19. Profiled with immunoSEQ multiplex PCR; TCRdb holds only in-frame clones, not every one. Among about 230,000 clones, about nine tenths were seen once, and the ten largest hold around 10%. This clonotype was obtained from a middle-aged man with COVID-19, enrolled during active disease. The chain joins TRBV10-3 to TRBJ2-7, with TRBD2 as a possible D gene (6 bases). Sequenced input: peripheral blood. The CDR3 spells CAISEFERDEQYF. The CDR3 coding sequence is TGTGCCATCAGTGAGTTCGAGCGGGACGAGCAGTACTTC.